A few counts support the clone carrying this T cell receptor (beta chain). No antigen is known for it. Data came from immunoSEQ multiplex PCR; TCRdb stores just in-frame clones and leaves some out. This sample has about 34,000 clones, with 65% to 85% found just once. The data were obtained in a study of PD-1 blockade in mismatch repair-deficient tumors. On the study more broadly: Patients had some twelve mismatch repair-deficient cancer types, all previously treated and progressing.

A few pembrolizumab responders had their TCRs sequenced. J lost 3 bases, V lost 1 base, and 4 bases had no gene match. The CDR3 consists of 15 residues. Germline CDR1 and CDR2: SGHAT and FQNNGV. Study-level findings and limits: Tumor-resident clones, often absent from pretreatment blood, expanded after pembrolizumab and then contracted.

V is TRBV11-2 and J is TRBJ2-7, with 9 bases identical to TRBD2. This sequence was found in an adult with mismatch repair-deficient cancer. The material sequenced was PBMCs, taken around 6 weeks after starting pembrolizumab. As DNA, the CDR3 is TGTGCCAGCAGCTTAGTAATTAGCGGGAGCTACGAGCAGTACTTC. It is translated as CASSLVISGSYEQYF. Full variable domain (rest looked up from reference TRBV11-2 and TRBJ2-7): EAGVAQSPRYKIIEKRQSVAFWCNPISGHATLYWYQQILGQGPKLLIQFQNNGVVDDSQLPKDRFSAERLKGVDSTLKIQPAKLEDSAVYLCASSLVISGSYEQYFGPGTRLTVT.